This entry is about one T cell receptor (beta chain). It lacks a known antigen. No much larger clone exists at a distance of one base, and base qualities are not known. RNA was extracted with the RNeasy kit and about 0.5 to 1 ug was reverse transcribed using random hexamers. The immunoSEQ multiplex PCR assay, covering 54 Vbeta and 13 Jbeta segments, was used to amplify TCR beta CDR3 regions. PCR amplification bias was corrected by using a synthetic template baseline for primer optimization and computational correction. The published analysis was carried out like this. Reads were annotated to V, D and J genes per IMGT and analyzed with immunoSEQ Analyzer, keeping only productive sequences. Clonality was computed as one minus Shannon entropy normalized by log2 of the number of productive unique sequences. For each patient and control, public and private clones were evaluated within the 100 most prevalent clones. A clone was defined as Susac-specific if it was absent from the healthy and MS cohorts, from 1052 published viral clones and from other ImmuneACCESS disease sequences. TCRdb reprocessing: public reads trimmed at Q25 with fastp, clones called with MiXCR, in-frame beta chains kept. Rows with one shared CDR3 protein collapse into an entry with the most common genes and DNA. In this record, the V and J calls reflect TCRdb's handling and not the investigators' own analysis. The sample has under 200,000 distinct CDR3 sequences on record, 90% to 95% of them singletons. The ten most abundant clones make up around 0.1% of the sample.

This sample was taken from a study of CD8 T cells in Susac syndrome (dated by TCRdb to 2018 to 2020). Concerning the study at large: Repertoire sequencing was used to test whether CD8+ T cell activation and differentiation in Susac syndrome was antigen driven.

The germline V gene provides CDR1 LGHNA and CDR2 YNFKEQ. V is clipped by 8 bases and J by 0 bases, and the sequence between their germline boundaries is 14 bases long. The CDR3 contains 15 residues, cysteine and phenylalanine counted. Solely the CDR3 DNA is kept, with 45 bases framed from the first base. High-throughput TCR beta sequencing profiled peripheral blood CD8+ and CD4+ T cells from healthy donors, Susac syndrome patients and multiple sclerosis patients. Healthy donors were age- and sex-matched controls. Bulk CD8+ and CD4+ T cells were purified by magnetic negative isolation, whereas CD8+ TEMRA cells were enriched by FACS. Blood was drawn into EDTA tubes, processed within 24 hours, and PBMCs were isolated by density gradient centrifugation. PBMCs intended for TCR sequencing were cryopreserved in liquid nitrogen and thawed later in a water bath at 37 degrees C. Purity of sorted or isolated CD4+, CD8+ and CD8+ TEMRA cells was at least 90%.

The full study reports these points: The study acknowledged that relatively few individuals were included in the TCR sequencing and HLA analysis.

In this chain, TRBV4-2 is recombined with TRBJ2-1, and the D gene may be TRBD2, 5 bases matching. The sample taken for sequencing was CD4+ T cells from PBMCs. This clonotype was sampled from a human donor in good health. The nucleotides read TGTGCCAGCGGAAGCGGAGCGGACTCCTACAATGAGCAGTTCTTC. Translated, it gives CASGSGADSYNEQFF.